The present entry profiles one T cell receptor (beta chain) with its context. Using immunoSEQ multiplex PCR, the repertoire was profiled, and TCRdb retains in-frame clones only, with some absent. The sample gives 54,000 or so clones, more than 75% of which show up once; about 26% is in the top ten. This entry comes from a study of blood T cell repertoires in COVID-19. Turning to the study itself: Both acute and convalescent COVID-19 samples were obtained from the United States, Italy and Spain.

This CDR3 is 15 amino acids long. V was cut by 0 bases and J by 3 bases, with 9 bases left in between. The germline V gene has CDR1 SGDLS and CDR2 YYNGEE. The chain employs TRBV9 and TRBJ2-2, with D possibly matching TRBD2 (5 bases). This TCR came from a woman older than 75 with acute or convalescent COVID-19. The sequenced sample was peripheral blood. The CDR3 reads CASSVGPGDTGELFF. DNA for the CDR3: TGTGCCAGCAGCGTAGGGCCCGGGGACACCGGGGAGCTGTTTTTT.